This T cell receptor (beta chain) was recovered during a study of vaccination and CD4 T cells after COVID-19. Regarding the study as a whole: Although the median of SARS-CoV-2-reactive clonotypes rose from about 20 to 38, the change was not significant.

Germline values: CDR1 DFQATT, CDR2 SNEGSKA (reference sequence). The germline V and J ends were trimmed by 2 bases and 7 bases, with 15 bases remaining between them. The CDR3 loop spans 14 amino acids. An Oncomine TCR Beta short-read assay was used to sequence the DNA from cultured CD4+ T cells. TCRdb reanalysed the PCR reads using MiXCR and keeps one entry per CDR3 protein. The sample yields about 20,000 distinct CDR3 sequences, 40% to 50% seen once. Time point specified: late sampling 161 to 241 days after vaccination in a few convalescent patients. Specified treatment: approximately nine-day PBMC culture with coronavirus spike peptide pools or control peptides (ViraFEST assay). In this sample, this clonotype turned up once. The antigen is not known.

The rearrangement joins TRBV20-1 to TRBJ1-3; D perhaps matches TRBD1 (6 bases). Sequences were derived from CD4+ T cells from blood, cultured in vitro, sampled about 7 months after SARS-CoV-2 vaccination. This TCR derives from a human donor who had recovered from COVID-19. The CDR3 sequence is CSARSGGQRNTIYF. The DNA for the CDR3 is TGCAGTGCTAGATCGGGGGGACAACGGAACACCATATATTTT.